This TCR beta chain was identified in a study of shared clonotypes between healthy human individuals (dated by TCRdb to 2020 to 2021). About the investigation overall: Three men and two women, aged 18 to 49 years, made up the cohort. For each donor, three plates each were used for CD4 naive and CD4 memory, two plates were used for CD8 naive, and one plate was used for CD8 memory. To estimate repertoire size and how much clonotypes are shared between individuals, the study performed deep sequencing of blood TCR repertoires from 4 to 6 healthy adults. To increase sequencing depth and limit assay-specific biases, different laboratories used diverse techniques to prepare libraries and sequence TCR repertoires. Each donor's leukapheresis produced roughly between roughly 0.85 and 10 billion PBMCs. Results the study describes overall, beyond this receptor: Rarefaction of sorted-subset datasets indicated incomplete sequencing despite the large sequencing depth. Naive subsets generally had larger estimated clonotype richness than memory subsets did. Sampling was limited to blood, and TCR repertoires in tissue likely differ from TCR repertoires in blood. Across a handful of donors, around 5.4% of naive CD4, around 3.5% of naive CD8, 2.3% of memory CD4, and approximately 0.4% of memory CD8 clonotypes were shared. The small number of donors limited the genetic and exposure-history diversity represented. Compared with non-shared clonotypes, the clonotypes found in all four sorted-subset donors had higher generation probabilities. Pairwise subsampling indicated that sequencing depth was expected to affect the degree of clonotype sharing among donors.

TCR CDR3 regions were amplified from genomic DNA by multiplex PCR using the deep immunoSEQ assay. For each cell subset, the extracted genomic DNA was distributed evenly across all wells of several immunoSEQ 96-well plates, and each plate served as one replicate. For sorted subsets, roughly 200 ng of genomic DNA, equivalent to around 30,000 T cell genomes, went into each replicate PCR. Purified libraries were quantified with a Qubit 3.0 fluorometer, sized on a Bioanalyzer 2100, and re-quantified with the KAPA Library Quantification kit. Each immunoSEQ 96-well plate was sequenced on its own single-read 150-cycle Illumina NextSeq 550 flow cell. The source study handled its data this way. The immunoSEQ output contained only junctional sequences without quality scores, so filtering could not match that applied to full-length reads. Sequences were annotated with PyIR, a Python wrapper for IgBLAST v1.9, using IMGT germline references to assign V/J genes and CDR3. Any read was removed if the V/J assignment was weak (E-value above 1e-6), the CDR3 was missing, or the read contained stop codons, out-of-frame junctions, or ambiguous translated residues. A V3J clonotype was defined by an identical inferred V gene, J gene, and CDR3 amino acid sequence. Percentage overlap between repertoires was computed as shared unique clonotypes divided by the size of the smaller repertoire. Three approaches were used to assess repertoire richness: RTK rarefaction, the Chao1 estimator, and Recon v2.1 estimates of unobserved clonotypes. Generation probabilities were computed with OLGA for all TCRbeta clonotypes obtained by the gDNA method from four donors. The table was pulled from immuneACCESS by TCRdb, which kept in-frame rearrangements only. Such tables lose some clones; where checked, under half of the loss comes from unresolved V genes, and the rest has no known cause. V and J calls and clone size are as listed in that table; D and trimming were resolved from the DNA. The sample contains about 960,000 clones, about three quarters of them found a single time. The ten largest clones add up to approximately 1.5% of the sample.

This clone has only one observation. The antigen this receptor binds is unknown. No per-base quality is available; no much larger clone lies one base away. V and J are trimmed by 4 bases and 4 bases, and the gene matches miss 10 bases of the junction. Spanning cysteine to phenylalanine, the CDR3 consists of 16 amino acids. Only the CDR3 part of the read is kept: 48 bases, read in frame from the first base. From the germline V gene, CDR1 is SGHTA and CDR2 is FQGNSA. Healthy HIV-negative adults with no recently reported acute infections or vaccinations were included as donors. Every donor was a Caucasian adult residing in Nashville, Tennessee, USA. Magnetic negative selection was used to enrich CD4+ T cells, after which naive cells were positively selected on CD45RA and the negative fraction became the memory subset. Blood was obtained by leukapheresis, after which PBMCs were separated by Ficoll-Histopaque density gradient centrifugation and cryopreserved in liquid nitrogen vapor phase. Analytical flow cytometry was used to check the purity and quantity of every magnetically sorted T cell population. Genomic DNA was isolated from every sorted fraction and measured by UV absorbance on a Nanodrop 2000c.

The clonotype comes from a man between 18 and 29 years old in good health. Sequencing used memory CD4+ T cells sorted from blood. The sample's cell subset or site label, decoded: CD45RA-negative fraction. In this chain, TRBV7-2 is recombined with TRBJ2-7; TRBD1 matches 10 bases in the middle. The CDR3 is CASSSPTGTGAYEQYF. The sequenced DNA is TGTGCCAGCAGCTCCCCGACCGGGACAGGGGCGTACGAGCAGTACTTC.